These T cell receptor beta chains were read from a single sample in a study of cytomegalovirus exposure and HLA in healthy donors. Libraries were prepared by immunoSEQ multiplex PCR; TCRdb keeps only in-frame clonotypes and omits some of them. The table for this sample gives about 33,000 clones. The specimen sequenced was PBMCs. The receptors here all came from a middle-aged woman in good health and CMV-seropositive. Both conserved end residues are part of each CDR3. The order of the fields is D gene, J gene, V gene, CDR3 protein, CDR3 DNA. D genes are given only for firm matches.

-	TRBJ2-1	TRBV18	CASSPLSYNEQFF	TGTGCCAGCTCACCACTATCCTACAATGAGCAGTTCTTC
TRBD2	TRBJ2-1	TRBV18	CASSHSGTRGLNEQFF	TGTGCCAGCTCACACTCCGGGACTAGGGGCCTCAATGAGCAGTTCTTC
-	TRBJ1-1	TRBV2	CASHRWGGLATEAFF	TGTGCCAGCCATCGCTGGGGGGGCCTTGCCACTGAAGCTTTCTTT
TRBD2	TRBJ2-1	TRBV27	CASTLGGAYNEQFF	TGTGCCAGCACCTTGGGAGGGGCCTACAATGAGCAGTTCTTC
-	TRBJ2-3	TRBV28	CASSWTSPGGMDTQYF	TGTGCCAGCAGTTGGACTAGCCCAGGGGGGATGGATACGCAGTATTTT
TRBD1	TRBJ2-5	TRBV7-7	CASSPTGGGETQYF	TGTGCCAGCAGCCCCACAGGGGGCGGTGAGACCCAGTACTTC
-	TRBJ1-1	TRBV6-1	CAISNRVRNTEAFF	TGTGCCATATCTAACAGGGTAAGGAACACTGAAGCTTTCTTT
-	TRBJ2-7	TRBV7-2	CASSLVGGTYEQYF	TGTGCCAGCAGCTTAGTAGGCGGAACCTACGAGCAGTACTTC
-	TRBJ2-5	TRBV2	CASSPPLLAPHKQETQYF	TGTGCCAGCAGCCCGCCGCTTCTTGCACCGCATAAACAGGAGACCCAGTACTTC
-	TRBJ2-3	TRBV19	CASSMGGASTDTQYF	TGTGCCAGTAGTATGGGCGGGGCCAGCACAGATACGCAGTATTTT
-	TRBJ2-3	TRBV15	CATSRENPLVTPWVQYF	TGTGCCACCAGCAGAGAGAACCCTCTAGTGACCCCTTGGGTGCAGTATTTT
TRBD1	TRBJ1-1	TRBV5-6	CASRQGEGAEAFF	TGTGCCAGCAGACAGGGGGAAGGGGCTGAAGCTTTCTTT
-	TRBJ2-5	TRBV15	CATSRVSEETQYF	TGTGCCACCAGCAGAGTGTCGGAAGAGACCCAGTACTTC
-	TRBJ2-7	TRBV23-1	CAVHRDVTEQYF	TGCGCCGTGCACAGGGATGTTACCGAGCAGTACTTC